One sample yielded the 8 T cell receptor beta chains listed below, sequenced in a study of control samples from healthy donors and cancer patients. The table came from immunoSEQ multiplex PCR; TCRdb's copy has only in-frame clones and leaves some out. The sample contains 170,000 or so clones, around 92% of which appear only once. The sequenced sample was blood. These receptors were obtained from a woman between 35 and 50 years old in good health.

The V and J genes are TRBV19 and TRBJ2-7; 9 bases are shared with TRBD2. The CDR3 covers 19 residues. Trimming cost V 6 bases and J 2 bases; bases outside gene matches: 20. Germline V gives CDR1 LNHDA, CDR2 SQIVND (reference sequence). For the CDR3, the DNA is TGTGCCAGTAGCTCGCCTCCAGGGGCTAGCGGGGTCCCCCCCTACGAGCAGTACTTC. Its translation is CASSSPPGASGVPPYEQYF.

The V gene is TRBV20-1, the J gene TRBJ1-4, with D uncertain. There are 10 residues in the CDR3. V lost 3 bases and J 7 bases, leaving 3 bases between the germline ends. Germline CDR1 reads DFQATT; CDR2 reads SNEGSKA (reference sequence). This CDR3 is CSASGEKLFF. In nucleotides, the CDR3 is TGCAGTGCTAGCGGTGAAAAACTGTTTTTT.

The chain uses TRBV2 and TRBJ2-7; D might be TRBD1 (7 bases). Germline V gene lookup returns CDR1 SNHLY and CDR2 FYNNEI. V dropped 7 bases and J dropped 4 bases, with 11 bases sitting between them. The CDR3 is made up of 12 amino acids. The CDR3 region is CASIQGRYEQYF. CDR3 coding DNA: TGTGCCAGCATACAGGGGAGGTACGAGCAGTACTTC.

The genes are TRBV27 and TRBJ1-4, with D possibly matching TRBD1 (5 bases). CDR3 length: 15 residues. CDR1 and CDR2 (germline): MNHEY, SMNVEV (reference sequence). V lost 4 bases and J 4 bases, leaving 13 bases between the germline ends. CDR3 sequence (DNA): TGTGCCAGCAGTTCTCTACAGGCCGGTAATGAAAAACTGTTTTTT. Its protein is CASSSLQAGNEKLFF. The full variable domain, its missing parts supplied by reference TRBV27 and TRBJ1-4, is EAQVTQNPRYLITVTGKKLTVTCSQNMNHEYMSWYRQDPGLGLRQIYYSMNVEVTDKGDVPEGYKVSRKEKRNFPLILESPSPNQTSLYFCASSSLQAGNEKLFFGSGTQLSVL.

CDR3 nucleotides: TGTGCCAGCAGCTTGCGCTCTGAGGGACTAACTGAAGCTTTCTTT. Translation: CASSLRSEGLTEAFF. V is TRBV5-8 and J is TRBJ1-1; D might be TRBD1 (5 bases). This CDR3 region has 15 residues. Germline lookup yields CDR1 SGHTS and CDR2 YDEGEE. The V end lost 1 base, the J end lost 5 bases, and 15 bases lay between the germline ends. Supplemented by reference TRBV5-8 and TRBJ1-1, the full variable domain reads EAGVTQSPTHLIKTRGQQATLRCSPISGHTSVYWYQQALGLGLQFLLWYDEGEERNRGNFPPRFSGRQFPNYSSELNVNALELEDSALYLCASSLRSEGLTEAFFGQGTRLTVV.

The chain links TRBV18 to TRBJ1-1; 9 nucleotides agree with TRBD1. Trimming at V came to 0 bases and at J to 0 bases, leaving 5 bases not matched to a gene. This CDR3 contains 17 residues. The V gene's germline CDR1 is KGHSH and CDR2 LQKENI. The CDR3 spells CASSPPGTGSLNTEAFF. CDR3 DNA sequence: TGTGCCAGCTCACCACCCGGGACAGGGTCTCTGAACACTGAAGCTTTCTTT.

V is TRBV5-1 and J is TRBJ1-4; D is unclear. Germline V gene lookup returns CDR1 SGHRS and CDR2 YFSETQ. This CDR3 has 18 amino acids. Trimming removed 4 bases from V and 0 bases from J, with 19 bases in between. The CDR3 is CASSPSGLNPATNEKLFF. The CDR3 nucleotides read TGCGCCAGCAGCCCGAGCGGGTTGAATCCAGCAACTAATGAAAAACTGTTTTTT.

Written as DNA, the CDR3 is TGTGCCAGCAGTCTTTCTCGGGGGGGAAGCACAGATACGCAGTATTTT. This sequence encodes CASSLSRGGSTDTQYF. This chain connects TRBV7-9 to TRBJ2-3; 8 bases match TRBD2. In germline, CDR1 is SEHNR, CDR2 FQNEAQ (reference sequence). The CDR3 extends over 16 amino acids. The V and J ends lost 6 bases and 0 bases, in that order; junction bases with no gene match: 8.